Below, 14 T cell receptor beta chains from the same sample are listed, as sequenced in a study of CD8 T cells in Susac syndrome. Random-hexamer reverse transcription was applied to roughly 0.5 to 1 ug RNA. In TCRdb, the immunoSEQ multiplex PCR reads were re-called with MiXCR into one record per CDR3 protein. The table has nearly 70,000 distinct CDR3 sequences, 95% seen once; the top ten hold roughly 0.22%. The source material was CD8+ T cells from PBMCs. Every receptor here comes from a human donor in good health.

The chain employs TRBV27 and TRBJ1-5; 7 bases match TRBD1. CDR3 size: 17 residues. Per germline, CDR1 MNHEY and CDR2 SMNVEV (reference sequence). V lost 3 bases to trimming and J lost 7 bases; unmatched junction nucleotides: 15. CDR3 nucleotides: TGTGCCAGCAGTTTGCTTTCAGGGGGGGGTTTTGGCCAGCCCCAGCATTTT. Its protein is CASSLLSGGGFGQPQHF.

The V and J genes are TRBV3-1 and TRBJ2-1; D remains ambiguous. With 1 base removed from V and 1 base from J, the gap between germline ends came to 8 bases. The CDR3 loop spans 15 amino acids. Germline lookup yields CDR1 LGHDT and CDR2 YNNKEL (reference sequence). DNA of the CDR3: TGTGCCAGCAGCCAAGGCCGACTTTCCTACAATGAGCAGTTCTTC. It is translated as CASSQGRLSYNEQFF.

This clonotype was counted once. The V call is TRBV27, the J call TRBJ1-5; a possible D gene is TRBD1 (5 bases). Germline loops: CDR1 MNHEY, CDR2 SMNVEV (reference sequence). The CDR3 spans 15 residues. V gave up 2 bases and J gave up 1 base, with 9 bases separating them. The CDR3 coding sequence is TGTGCCAGCAGTTTAAACGGGGGGAGCAATCAGCCCCAGCATTTT. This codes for CASSLNGGSNQPQHF.

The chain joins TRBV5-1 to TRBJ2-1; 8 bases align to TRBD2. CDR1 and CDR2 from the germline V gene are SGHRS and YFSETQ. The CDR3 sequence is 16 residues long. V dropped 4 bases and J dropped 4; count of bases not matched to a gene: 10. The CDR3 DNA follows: TGCGCCAGCAGCCTCAGGTCCGGGGGGGATTACAATGAGCAGTTCTTC. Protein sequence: CASSLRSGGDYNEQFF.

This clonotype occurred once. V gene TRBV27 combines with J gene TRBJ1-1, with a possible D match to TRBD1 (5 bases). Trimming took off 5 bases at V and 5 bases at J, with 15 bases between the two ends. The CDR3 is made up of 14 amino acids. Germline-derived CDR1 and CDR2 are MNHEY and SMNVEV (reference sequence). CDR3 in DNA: TGTGCCAGCAGTATAGGGGTGGAGGATACTGAAGCTTTCTTT. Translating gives CASSIGVEDTEAFF.

The CDR3 is CASSPGQGAYSYEQYF. The CDR3 bases are TGTGCCAGCAGTCCGGGACAGGGGGCTTACTCCTACGAGCAGTACTTC. The gene calls are TRBV27 and TRBJ2-7; the match to TRBD1 covers 12 bases. The ends lost 5 bases at V and 0 bases at J; junction bases unmatched: 5. There are 16 residues in the CDR3. CDR1 and CDR2 from the germline V gene are MNHEY and SMNVEV (reference sequence).

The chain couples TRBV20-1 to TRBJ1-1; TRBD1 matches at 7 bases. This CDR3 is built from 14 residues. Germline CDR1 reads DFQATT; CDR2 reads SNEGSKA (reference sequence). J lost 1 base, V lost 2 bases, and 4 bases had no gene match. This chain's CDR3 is CSARTGARNTEAFF. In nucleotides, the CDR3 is TGCAGTGCTAGAACAGGGGCGCGGAACACTGAAGCTTTCTTT.

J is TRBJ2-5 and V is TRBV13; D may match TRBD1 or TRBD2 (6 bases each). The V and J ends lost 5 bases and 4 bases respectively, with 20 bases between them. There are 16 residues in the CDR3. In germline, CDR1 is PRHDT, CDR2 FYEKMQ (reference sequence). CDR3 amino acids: CASSPLGGGGRETQYF. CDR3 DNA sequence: TGTGCCAGCAGCCCCCTCGGAGGGGGAGGTAGAGAGACCCAGTACTTC.

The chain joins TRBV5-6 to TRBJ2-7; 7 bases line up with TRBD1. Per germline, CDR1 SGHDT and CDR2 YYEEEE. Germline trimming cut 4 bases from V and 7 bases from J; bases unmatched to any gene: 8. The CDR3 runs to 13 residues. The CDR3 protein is CASSTTTGREQYF. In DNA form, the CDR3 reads TGTGCCAGCAGCACAACGACAGGGCGAGAGCAGTACTTC.

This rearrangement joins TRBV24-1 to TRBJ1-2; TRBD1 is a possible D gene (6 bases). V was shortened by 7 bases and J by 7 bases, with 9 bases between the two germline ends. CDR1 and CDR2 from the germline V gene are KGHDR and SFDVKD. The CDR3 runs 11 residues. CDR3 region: CATRGGAGYTF. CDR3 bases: TGTGCCACCAGGGGGGGCGCTGGCTACACCTTC.

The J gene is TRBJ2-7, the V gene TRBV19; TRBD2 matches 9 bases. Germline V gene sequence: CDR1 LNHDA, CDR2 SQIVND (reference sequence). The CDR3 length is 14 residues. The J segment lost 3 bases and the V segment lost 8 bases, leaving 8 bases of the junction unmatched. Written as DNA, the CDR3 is TGTGCCAGTGCCAGGCGGGGGGGAAACTACGAGCAGTACTTC. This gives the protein CASARRGGNYEQYF. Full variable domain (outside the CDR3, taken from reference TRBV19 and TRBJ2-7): DGGITQSPKYLFRKEGQNVTLSCEQNLNHDAMYWYRQDPGQGLRLIYYSQIVNDFQKGDIAEGYSVSREKKESFPLTVTSAQKNPTAFYLCASARRGGNYEQYFGPGTRLTVT.

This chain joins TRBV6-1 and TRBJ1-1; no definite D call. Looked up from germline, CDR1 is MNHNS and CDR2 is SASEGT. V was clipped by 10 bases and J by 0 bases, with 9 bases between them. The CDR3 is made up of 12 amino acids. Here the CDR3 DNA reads TGTGCCAAGTCGGAATTGAACACTGAAGCTTTCTTT. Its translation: CAKSELNTEAFF.

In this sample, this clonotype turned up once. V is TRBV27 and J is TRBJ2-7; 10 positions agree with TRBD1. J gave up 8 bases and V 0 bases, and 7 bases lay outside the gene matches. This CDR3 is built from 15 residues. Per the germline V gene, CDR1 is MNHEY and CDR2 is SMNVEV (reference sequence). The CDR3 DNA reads TGTGCCAGCAGTTTATCGGGGACAGGGGCGGGCAAGCAGTACGTC. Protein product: CASSLSGTGAGKQYV.

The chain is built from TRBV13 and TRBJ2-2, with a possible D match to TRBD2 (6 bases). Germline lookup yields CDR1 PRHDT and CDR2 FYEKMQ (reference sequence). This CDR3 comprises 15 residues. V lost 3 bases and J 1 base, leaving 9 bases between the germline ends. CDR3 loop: CASSFGGENTGELFF. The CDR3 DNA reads TGTGCCAGCAGCTTCGGCGGGGAGAACACCGGGGAGCTGTTTTTT.